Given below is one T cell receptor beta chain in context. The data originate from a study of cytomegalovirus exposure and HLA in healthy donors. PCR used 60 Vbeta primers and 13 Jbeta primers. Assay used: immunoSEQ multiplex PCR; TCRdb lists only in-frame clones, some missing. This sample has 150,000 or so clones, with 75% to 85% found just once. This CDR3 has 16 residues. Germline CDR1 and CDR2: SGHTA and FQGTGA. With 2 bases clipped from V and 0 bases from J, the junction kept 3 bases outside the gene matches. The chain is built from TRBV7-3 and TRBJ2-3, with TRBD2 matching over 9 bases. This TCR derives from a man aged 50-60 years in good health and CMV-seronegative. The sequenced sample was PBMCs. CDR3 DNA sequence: TGTGCCAGCAGCTTACTAGCGGGGCCTAGCACAGATACGCAGTATTTT. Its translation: CASSLLAGPSTDTQYF.